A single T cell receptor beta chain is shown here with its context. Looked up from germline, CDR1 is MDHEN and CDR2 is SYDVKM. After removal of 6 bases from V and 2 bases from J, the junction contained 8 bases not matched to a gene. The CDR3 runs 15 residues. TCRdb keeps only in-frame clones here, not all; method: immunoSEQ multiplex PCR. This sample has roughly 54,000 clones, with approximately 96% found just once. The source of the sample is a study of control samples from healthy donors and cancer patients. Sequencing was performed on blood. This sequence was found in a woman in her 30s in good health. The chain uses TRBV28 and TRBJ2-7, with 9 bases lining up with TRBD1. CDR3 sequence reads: CASSPQGAIAYEQYF. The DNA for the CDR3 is TGTGCCAGCAGCCCACAGGGGGCGATAGCCTACGAGCAGTACTTC.